The T cell receptor (beta chain) under discussion was sequenced for a study of beta chain features in type 1 diabetes. For the study at large: Taken together, all samples contributed fewer than 110 million examined sorted cells. Broader study findings: Patients with Type 1 diabetes showed moderately but significantly shorter TCRB CDR3s in all four CD4+ subsets. A closer apparent resemblance between naive, central memory and Treg TCRB repertoires was seen in patients than in healthy donors.

Expressed TCRB transcripts got sequenced, as all isolated RNA was reverse transcribed. Data came from immunoSEQ multiplex PCR; TCRdb stores just in-frame clones and leaves some out. This sample carries a few hundred thousand clones, approximately 14% of them seen once, and the ten largest clones take 0.017%. V lost 1 base and J 1 base, leaving 12 bases between the germline ends. This CDR3 is 15 amino acids long. Germline CDR1 SGHRS, CDR2 YFSETQ. There are a few counts of this clone. The antigen is unknown. Sequenced material: naive CD4+ T cells from blood. The clonotype was recovered from a man younger than 40 with type 1 diabetes. The chain has TRBV5-1 and TRBJ2-7; weak D call: TRBD1 (6 bases). The DNA for the CDR3 is TGCGCCAGCAGCTTGACAGGGTTACGATCCTACGAGCAGTACTTC. Its protein product is CASSLTGLRSYEQYF.